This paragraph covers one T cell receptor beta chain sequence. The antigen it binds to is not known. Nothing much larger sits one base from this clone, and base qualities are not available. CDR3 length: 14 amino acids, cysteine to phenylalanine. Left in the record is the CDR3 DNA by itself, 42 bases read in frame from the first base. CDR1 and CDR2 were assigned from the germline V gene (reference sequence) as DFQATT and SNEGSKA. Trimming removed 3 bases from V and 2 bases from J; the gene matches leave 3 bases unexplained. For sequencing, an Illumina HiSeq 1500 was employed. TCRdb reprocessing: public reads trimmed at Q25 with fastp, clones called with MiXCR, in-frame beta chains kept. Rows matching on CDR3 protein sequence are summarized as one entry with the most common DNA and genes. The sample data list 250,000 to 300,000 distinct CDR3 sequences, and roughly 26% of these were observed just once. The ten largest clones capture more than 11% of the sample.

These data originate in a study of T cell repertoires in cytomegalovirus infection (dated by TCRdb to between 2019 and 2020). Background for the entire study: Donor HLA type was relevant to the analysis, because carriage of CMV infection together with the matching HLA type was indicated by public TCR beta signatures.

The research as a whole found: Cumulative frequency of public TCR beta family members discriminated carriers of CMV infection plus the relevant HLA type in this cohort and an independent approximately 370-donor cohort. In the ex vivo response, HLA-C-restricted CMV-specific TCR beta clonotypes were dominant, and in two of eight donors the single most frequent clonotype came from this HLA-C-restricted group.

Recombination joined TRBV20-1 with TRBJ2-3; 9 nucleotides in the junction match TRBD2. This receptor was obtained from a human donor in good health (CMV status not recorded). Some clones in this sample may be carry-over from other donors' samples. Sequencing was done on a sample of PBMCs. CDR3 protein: CSARLAGNTDTQYF. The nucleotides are TGCAGTGCTAGGCTAGCGGGGAACACAGATACGCAGTATTTT.